These 10 T cell receptor beta chains were all obtained from the same sample, sequenced in a study of CD8+ T cells in alopecia areata. Sorting used CD4, CD8alpha, NKG2D, NKG2ACE and other markers on pooled cutaneous lymph node cells. cDNA serving as the sequencing template came from extracted, reverse transcribed RNA. TCRdb's copy holds only in-frame clones and misses some; the assay was immunoSEQ multiplex PCR. There are 3,000 to 4,500 clones in the sample, none observed a single time. Sequenced material: CD8+ T cells sorted from a lymph node. These receptors all come from a C3H/HeJ mouse with alopecia areata. The strain's MHC haplotype is H2-k.

Relative to its sample, this clone is medium-sized. Each gene name is a mouse one. Read data end 4 residues before the CDR3 end; the end is taken from the germline J gene. The chain couples TRBV13-3 to TRBJ2-1, with D tentatively TRBD1 (6 bases). Trimming took 2 bases from V and 5 from J, leaving 11 bases between them. This CDR3 spans 14 amino acids. CDR1 is NNHDY, CDR2 SYVADS, per germline. Incomplete CDR3 DNA: TGTGCCAGCAGTGAAAGGGACACAGATGCT. This codes for CASSERDTDA. The full CDR3 protein is CASSERDTDAEQFF.

This clone was seen at least ten times. Germline and genes here are mouse. From the germline J gene comes the end of the CDR3, since the read stops 4 residues before it. The chain carries TRBV14 and TRBJ2-7; 9 nucleotides line up with TRBD1. The CDR3 extends over 14 amino acids. Germline values: CDR1 SGHDT, CDR2 FRDEAV. Partial CDR3 DNA: TGTGCCAGCAGTTTGGGACAGGGTATATAT. Its translation is CASSLGQGIY. The CDR3 as a whole reads CASSLGQGIYEQYF.

This clone was observed a few times. Mouse names are used for the genes. The read is 4 residues too short to cover the CDR3 end, so that end is filled in from the germline J gene. This rearrangement joins TRBV13-3 to TRBJ2-1; 11 bases agree with TRBD2. Germline CDR1 NNHDY, CDR2 SYVADS. This CDR3 contains 14 residues. CDR3 DNA (partial): TGTGCCAGCAGAGGTACTGGGGGGGCGACT. It translates to CASRGTGGAT. From start to end, the CDR3 is CASRGTGGATEQFF.

This clone was recorded at least ten times. Each gene name is a mouse one. Read coverage stops 4 residues before the CDR3 terminus; the germline J gene supplies the remainder. The rearrangement uses TRBV13-1 and TRBJ2-7; 7 bases agree with TRBD2. In germline, CDR1 is NSHNY, CDR2 SYGAGN. The CDR3 loop spans 15 amino acids. With 0 bases clipped from V and 0 bases from J, the junction kept 3 bases outside the gene matches. The CDR3 loop reads CASSDVLGSSYEQYF. The part of the CDR3 DNA that was read is TGTGCCAGCAGTGATGTACTGGGGAGCTCCTAT.

In regard to this clone: Genes here carry mouse names. The CDR3 is cut off 4 residues early in the read; its end comes from the germline J gene. The chain carries TRBV13-3 and TRBJ2-3; D uncertain. The CDR3 covers 14 residues. Germline V CDR1 and CDR2: NNHDY, SYVADS. The V gene lost 3 bases and the J gene lost 0 bases, with 8 bases spanning the gap. The covered CDR3 bases are TGTGCCAGCAGTGCTCAGTCTAGTGCAGAA. It codes for CASSAQSSAE. The whole CDR3 region reads CASSAQSSAETLYF.

This clone came up many times. Each gene name is a mouse one. CDR3 protein: CASSDRGHTEVFF. The CDR3 DNA, read in part, is TGTGCCAGCAGTGACAGGGGGCACACA. This sequence joins TRBV13-3 and TRBJ1-1; 8 bases match TRBD1. The read finishes 4 residues shy of the CDR3 end, and the germline J gene is used to complete it. The CDR3 runs to 13 residues. With 2 bases clipped from V and 3 bases from J, the junction kept 0 bases outside the gene matches. Germline CDR1 NNHDY, CDR2 SYVADS.

This clone was counted ten times or more. Gene names are the mouse ones. The read stops 4 residues short of the end of the CDR3; the missing end is completed from the germline J gene. The chain is built from TRBV31 and TRBJ1-1, with 9 bases lining up with TRBD1. J was trimmed by 0 bases and V by 4 bases; bases with no gene match: 9. This CDR3 comprises 16 residues. Germline assignment: CDR1 GKSSPN and CDR2 SITVG. The CDR3 here is CAWILRDRDSNTEVFF. The CDR3 DNA, read in part, is TGTGCCTGGATTCTCCGGGACAGGGATTCAAACACA.

By share, this clone ranks as medium-sized. Gene labels here are mouse ones. Coverage ceases 4 residues before the CDR3 finishes, and the germline J gene fills in the end. The chain carries TRBV13-1 and TRBJ1-1; the D is unclear. The CDR3 is made up of 14 amino acids. Looked up from germline, CDR1 is NSHNY and CDR2 is SYGAGN. Deletions cut 0 bases from V and 0 bases from J, with 6 bases between. The covered CDR3 bases are TGTGCCAGCAGTGATGAGCAGACAAACACA. It specifies CASSDEQTNT. Given in full, the CDR3 is CASSDEQTNTEVFF.

By share, this clone counts as large. Gene names follow the mouse nomenclature. Sequencing ends 4 residues short of the CDR3 end; the germline J gene provides the rest. This chain joins TRBV1 and TRBJ2-5; TRBD2 agrees at 9 bases. This CDR3 is built from 15 residues. Germline CDR1 is NSQYPW and CDR2 is LRSPGD (reference sequence). The V and J ends lost 2 bases and 1 base, in that order; junction bases with no gene match: 1. The CDR3 protein is CTCSARTGDQDTQYF. Partial CDR3 DNA: TGCACCTGCAGTGCACGGACTGGGGACCAAGAC. The variable domain in full, completed from reference TRBV1 and TRBJ2-5, reads VTLLEQNPRWRLVPRGQAVNLRCILKNSQYPWMSWYQQDLQKQLQWLFTLRSPGDKEVKSLPGADYLATRVTDTELRLQVANMSQGRTLYCTCSARTGDQDTQYFGPGTRLLVL.

The table lists this clone with many counts. Genes here carry mouse names. The read ends 4 residues before the CDR3 terminus; that terminus is restored from the germline J gene. This chain uses TRBV13-2 with TRBJ1-2; TRBD1 matches 8 bases. Trimming cost V 1 base and J 0 bases; bases outside gene matches: 2. Germline CDR1 is NNHNN and CDR2 is SYGAGS (reference sequence). The CDR3 runs to 15 residues. The sequenced part of the CDR3 DNA is TGTGCCAGCGGTGATAAGGACAGGGCAAACTCC. Residues: CASGDKDRANS. The CDR3 reads in full as CASGDKDRANSDYTF.